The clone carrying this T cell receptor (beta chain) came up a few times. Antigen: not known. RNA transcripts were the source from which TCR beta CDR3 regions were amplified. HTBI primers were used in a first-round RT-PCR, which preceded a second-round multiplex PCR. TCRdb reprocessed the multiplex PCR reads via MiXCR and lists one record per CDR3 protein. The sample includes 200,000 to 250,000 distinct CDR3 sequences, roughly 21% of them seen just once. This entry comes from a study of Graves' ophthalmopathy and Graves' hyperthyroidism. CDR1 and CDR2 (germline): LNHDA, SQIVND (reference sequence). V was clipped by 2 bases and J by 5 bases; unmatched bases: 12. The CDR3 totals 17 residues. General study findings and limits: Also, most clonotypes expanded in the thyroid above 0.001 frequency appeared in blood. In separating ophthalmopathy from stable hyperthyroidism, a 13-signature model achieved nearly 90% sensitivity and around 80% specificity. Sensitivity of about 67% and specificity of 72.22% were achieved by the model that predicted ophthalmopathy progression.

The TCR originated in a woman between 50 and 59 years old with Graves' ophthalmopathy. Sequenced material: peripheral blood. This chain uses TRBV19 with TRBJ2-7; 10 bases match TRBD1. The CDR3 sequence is CASSIKRTGTGVHEQYF. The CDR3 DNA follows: TGTGCCAGTAGTATAAAAAGGACCGGGACAGGGGTACACGAGCAGTACTTC.